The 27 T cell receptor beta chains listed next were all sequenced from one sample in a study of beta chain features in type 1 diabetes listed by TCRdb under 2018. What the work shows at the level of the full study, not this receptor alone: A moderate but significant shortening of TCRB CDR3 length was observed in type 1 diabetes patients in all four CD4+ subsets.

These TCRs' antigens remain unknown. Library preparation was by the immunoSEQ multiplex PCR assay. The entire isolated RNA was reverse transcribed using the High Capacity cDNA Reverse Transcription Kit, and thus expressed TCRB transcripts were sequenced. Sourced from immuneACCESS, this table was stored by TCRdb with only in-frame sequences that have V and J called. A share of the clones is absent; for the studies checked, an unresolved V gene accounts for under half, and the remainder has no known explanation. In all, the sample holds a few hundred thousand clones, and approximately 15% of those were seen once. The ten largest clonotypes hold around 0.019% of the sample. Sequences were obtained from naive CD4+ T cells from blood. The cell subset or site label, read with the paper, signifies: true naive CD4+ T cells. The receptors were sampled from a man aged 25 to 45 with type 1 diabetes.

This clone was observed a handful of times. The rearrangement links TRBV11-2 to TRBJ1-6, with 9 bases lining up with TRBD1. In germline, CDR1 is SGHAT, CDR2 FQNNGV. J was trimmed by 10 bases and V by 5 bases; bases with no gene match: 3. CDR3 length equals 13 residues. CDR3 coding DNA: TGTGCCAGCAGCCGGGACAGGGACTCACCCCTCCACTTT. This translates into CASSRDRDSPLHF.

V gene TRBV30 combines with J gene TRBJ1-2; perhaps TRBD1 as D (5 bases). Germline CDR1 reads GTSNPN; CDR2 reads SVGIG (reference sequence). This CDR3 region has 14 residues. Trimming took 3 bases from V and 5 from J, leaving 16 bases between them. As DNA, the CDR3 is TGTGCCTGGAGATTTTACCTTAGGGGATATGGCTACACCTTC. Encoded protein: CAWRFYLRGYGYTF.

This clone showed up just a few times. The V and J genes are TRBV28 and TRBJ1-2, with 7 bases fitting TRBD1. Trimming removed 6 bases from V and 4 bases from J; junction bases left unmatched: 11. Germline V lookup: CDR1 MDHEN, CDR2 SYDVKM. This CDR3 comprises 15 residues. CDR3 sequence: CASSPRTGPPYGYTF. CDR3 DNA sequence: TGTGCCAGCAGCCCTAGGACAGGCCCTCCCTATGGCTACACCTTC.

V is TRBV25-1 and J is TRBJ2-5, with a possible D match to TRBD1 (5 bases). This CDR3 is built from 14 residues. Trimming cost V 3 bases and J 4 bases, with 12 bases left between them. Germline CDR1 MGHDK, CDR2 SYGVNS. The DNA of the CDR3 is TGTGCCAGCAGTGACTCCTCCAGGGCAGAGACCCAGTACTTC. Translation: CASSDSSRAETQYF.

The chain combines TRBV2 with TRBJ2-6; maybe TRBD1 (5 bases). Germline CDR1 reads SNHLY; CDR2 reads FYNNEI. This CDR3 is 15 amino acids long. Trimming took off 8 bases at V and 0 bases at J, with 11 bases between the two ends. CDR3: CASRRGFSGANVLTF. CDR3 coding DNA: TGTGCCAGCCGTAGGGGTTTCTCTGGGGCCAACGTCCTGACTTTC.

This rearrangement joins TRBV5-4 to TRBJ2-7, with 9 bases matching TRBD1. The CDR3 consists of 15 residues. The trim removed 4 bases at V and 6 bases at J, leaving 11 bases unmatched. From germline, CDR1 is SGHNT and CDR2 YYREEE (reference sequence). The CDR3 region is CASSPPGTGQPEQYF. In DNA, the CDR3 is TGTGCCAGCAGCCCCCCCGGGACAGGGCAACCCGAGCAGTACTTC.

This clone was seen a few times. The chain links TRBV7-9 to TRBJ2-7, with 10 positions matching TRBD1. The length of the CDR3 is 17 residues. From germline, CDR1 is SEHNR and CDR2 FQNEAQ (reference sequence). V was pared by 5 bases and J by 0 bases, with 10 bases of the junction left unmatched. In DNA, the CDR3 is TGTGCCAGCAGCCCCCCGGGACAGGGGTCGAGCTCCTACGAGCAGTACTTC. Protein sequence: CASSPPGQGSSSYEQYF.

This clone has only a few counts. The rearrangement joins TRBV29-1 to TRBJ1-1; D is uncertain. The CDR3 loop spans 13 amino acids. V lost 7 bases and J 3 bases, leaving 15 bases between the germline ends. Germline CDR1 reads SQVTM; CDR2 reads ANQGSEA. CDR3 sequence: CSARRGRDTEAFF. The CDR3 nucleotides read TGCAGCGCCCGCCGGGGAAGGGACACTGAAGCTTTCTTT. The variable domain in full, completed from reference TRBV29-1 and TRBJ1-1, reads SAVISQKPSRDICQRGTSLTIQCQVDSQVTMMFWYRQQPGQSLTLIATANQGSEATYESGFVIDKFPISRPNLTFSTLTVSNMSPEDSSIYLCSARRGRDTEAFFGQGTRLTVV.

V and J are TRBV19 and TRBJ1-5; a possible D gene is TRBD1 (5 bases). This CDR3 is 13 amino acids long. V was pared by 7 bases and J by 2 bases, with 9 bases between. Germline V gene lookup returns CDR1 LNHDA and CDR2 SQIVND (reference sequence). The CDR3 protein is CASKGEGNQPQHF. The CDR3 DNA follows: TGTGCCAGTAAAGGGGAGGGCAATCAGCCCCAGCATTTT.

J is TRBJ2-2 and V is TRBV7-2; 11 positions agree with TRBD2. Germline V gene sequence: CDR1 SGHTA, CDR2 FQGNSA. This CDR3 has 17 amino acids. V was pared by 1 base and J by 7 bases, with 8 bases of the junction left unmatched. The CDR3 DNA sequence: TGTGCCAGCAGCTTAGAGCTAGCGGGAGGATGGGGCGGGGAGCTGTTTTTT. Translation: CASSLELAGGWGGELFF. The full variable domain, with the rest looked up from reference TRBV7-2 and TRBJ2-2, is GAGVSQSPSNKVTEKGKDVELRCDPISGHTALYWYRQSLGQGLEFLIYFQGNSAPDKSGLPSDRFSAERTGGSVSTLTIQRTQQEDSAVYLCASSLELAGGWGGELFFGEGSRLTVL.

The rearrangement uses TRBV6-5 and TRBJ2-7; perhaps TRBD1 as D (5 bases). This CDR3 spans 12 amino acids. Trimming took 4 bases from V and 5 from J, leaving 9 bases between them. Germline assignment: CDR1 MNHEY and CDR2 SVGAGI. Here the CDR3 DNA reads TGTGCCAGCAGTTCAGGGTGGGACGAGCAGTACTTC. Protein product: CASSSGWDEQYF.

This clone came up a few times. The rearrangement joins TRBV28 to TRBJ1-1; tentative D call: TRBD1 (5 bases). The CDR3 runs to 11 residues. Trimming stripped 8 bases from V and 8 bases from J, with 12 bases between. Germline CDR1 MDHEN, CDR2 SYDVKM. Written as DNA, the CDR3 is TGTGCCAGCCGTGGGGCGAGAGAAGCTTTCTTT. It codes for CASRGAREAFF.

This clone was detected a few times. The CDR3 sequence is CASSPPIGQGSTYNEQFF. In DNA form, the CDR3 reads TGTGCCAGCTCACCACCCATCGGACAGGGCTCTACTTACAATGAGCAGTTCTTC. The V call is TRBV18, the J call TRBJ2-1; 8 bases are a match to TRBD1. V dropped 0 bases and J dropped 4; count of bases not matched to a gene: 11. In germline, CDR1 is KGHSH, CDR2 LQKENI. CDR3 length: 18 residues. The whole variable domain, filled in from reference TRBV18 and TRBJ2-1, reads NAGVMQNPRHLVRRRGQEARLRCSPMKGHSHVYWYRQLPEEGLKFMVYLQKENIIDESGMPKERFSAEFPKEGPSILRIQQVVRGDSAAYFCASSPPIGQGSTYNEQFFGPGTRLTVL.

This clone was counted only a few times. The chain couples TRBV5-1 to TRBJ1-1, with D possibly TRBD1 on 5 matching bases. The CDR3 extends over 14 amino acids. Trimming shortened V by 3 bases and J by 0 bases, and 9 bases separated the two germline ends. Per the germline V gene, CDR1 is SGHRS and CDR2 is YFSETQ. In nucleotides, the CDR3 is TGCGCCAGCAGCTCGAGACAGCTGAACACTGAAGCTTTCTTT. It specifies CASSSRQLNTEAFF.

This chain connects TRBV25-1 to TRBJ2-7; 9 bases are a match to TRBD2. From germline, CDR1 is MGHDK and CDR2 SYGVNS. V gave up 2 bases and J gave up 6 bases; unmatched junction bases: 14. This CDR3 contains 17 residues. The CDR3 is CASSERGLAGVYGEQYF. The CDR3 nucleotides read TGTGCCAGCAGTGAACGTGGCTTAGCGGGAGTTTACGGCGAGCAGTACTTC.

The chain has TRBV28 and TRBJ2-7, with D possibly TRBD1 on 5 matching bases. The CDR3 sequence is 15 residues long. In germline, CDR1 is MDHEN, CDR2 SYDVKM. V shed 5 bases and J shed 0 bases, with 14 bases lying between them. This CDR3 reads CASSPGSRSSYEQYF. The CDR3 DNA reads TGTGCCAGCAGTCCAGGGTCCAGGAGCTCCTACGAGCAGTACTTC.

CDR3 in DNA: TGTGCCAGCAGCTTACAGGGGAACACTGAAGCTTTCTTT. Amino acid sequence: CASSLQGNTEAFF. The chain is built from TRBV5-6 and TRBJ1-1; weak D call: TRBD1 (6 bases). This CDR3 contains 13 residues. CDR1 is SGHDT and CDR2 is YYEEEE in the germline V gene. Trimming cost V 2 bases and J 1 base, with 6 bases left between them. Together with reference TRBV5-6 and TRBJ1-1, the CDR3 gives the full variable domain: DAGVTQSPTHLIKTRGQQVTLRCSPKSGHDTVSWYQQALGQGPQFIFQYYEEEERQRGNFPDRFSGHQFPNYSSELNVNALLLGDSALYLCASSLQGNTEAFFGQGTRLTVV.

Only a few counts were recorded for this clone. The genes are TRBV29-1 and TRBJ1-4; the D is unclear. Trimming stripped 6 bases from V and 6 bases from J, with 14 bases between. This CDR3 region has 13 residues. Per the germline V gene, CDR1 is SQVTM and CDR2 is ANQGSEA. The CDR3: CSVLGQQDEKLFF. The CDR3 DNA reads TGCAGCGTCCTGGGCCAGCAAGATGAAAAACTGTTTTTT.

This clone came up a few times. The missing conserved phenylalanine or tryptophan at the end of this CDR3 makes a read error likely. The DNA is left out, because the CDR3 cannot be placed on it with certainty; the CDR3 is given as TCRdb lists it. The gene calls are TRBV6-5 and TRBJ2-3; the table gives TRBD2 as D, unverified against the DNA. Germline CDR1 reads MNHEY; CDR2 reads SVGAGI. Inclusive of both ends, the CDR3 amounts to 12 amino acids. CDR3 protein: CASSFGTGGIRD.

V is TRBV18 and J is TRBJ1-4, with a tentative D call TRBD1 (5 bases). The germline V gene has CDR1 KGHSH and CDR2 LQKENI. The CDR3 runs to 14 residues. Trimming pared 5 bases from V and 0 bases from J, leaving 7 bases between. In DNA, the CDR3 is TGTGCCAGCTCAGCGACAGCAACTAATGAAAAACTGTTTTTT. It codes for CASSATATNEKLFF.

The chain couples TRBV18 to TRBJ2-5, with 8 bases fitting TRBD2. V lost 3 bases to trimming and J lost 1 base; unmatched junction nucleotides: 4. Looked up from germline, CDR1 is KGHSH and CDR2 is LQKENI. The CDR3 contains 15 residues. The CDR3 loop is CASSPLSGSQETQYF. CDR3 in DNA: TGTGCCAGCTCACCCTTAAGCGGGAGCCAAGAGACCCAGTACTTC.

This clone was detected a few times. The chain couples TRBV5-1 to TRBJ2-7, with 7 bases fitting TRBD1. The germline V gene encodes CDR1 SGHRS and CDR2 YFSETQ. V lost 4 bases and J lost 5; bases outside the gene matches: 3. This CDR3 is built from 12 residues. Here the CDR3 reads CASSRQGDEQYF. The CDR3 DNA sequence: TGCGCCAGCAGCCGCCAGGGGGACGAGCAGTACTTC.

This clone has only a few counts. CDR3 DNA sequence: TGTGCCAGCCGGGACAGGGGTTCCGGGGAGCTGTTTTTT. Translated, it gives CASRDRGSGELFF. The chain links TRBV6-5 to TRBJ2-2; 10 positions agree with TRBD1. CDR3 size: 13 residues. The germline gives CDR1 MNHEY, CDR2 SVGAGI. J lost 6 bases, V lost 8 bases, and 3 bases had no gene match.

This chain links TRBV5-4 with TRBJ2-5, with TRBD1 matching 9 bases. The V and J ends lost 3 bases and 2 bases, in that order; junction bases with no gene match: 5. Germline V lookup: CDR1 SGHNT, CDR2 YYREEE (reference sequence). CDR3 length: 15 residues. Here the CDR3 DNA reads TGTGCCAGCAGCTCGGGACAGGGACGACAAGAGACCCAGTACTTC. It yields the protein CASSSGQGRQETQYF.

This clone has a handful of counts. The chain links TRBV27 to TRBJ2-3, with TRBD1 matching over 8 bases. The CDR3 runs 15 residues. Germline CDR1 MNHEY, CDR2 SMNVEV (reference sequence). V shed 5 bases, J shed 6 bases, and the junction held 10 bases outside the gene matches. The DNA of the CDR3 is TGTGCCAGCAGTCCGGCGGACAGGGAGGTGGATACGCAGTATTTT. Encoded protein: CASSPADREVDTQYF.

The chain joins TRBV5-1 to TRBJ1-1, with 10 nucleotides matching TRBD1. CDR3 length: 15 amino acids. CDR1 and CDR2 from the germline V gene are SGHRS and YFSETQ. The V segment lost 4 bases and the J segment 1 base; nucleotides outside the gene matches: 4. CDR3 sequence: CASSPDRGTNTEAFF. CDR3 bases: TGCGCCAGCAGCCCGGACAGGGGGACGAACACTGAAGCTTTCTTT.

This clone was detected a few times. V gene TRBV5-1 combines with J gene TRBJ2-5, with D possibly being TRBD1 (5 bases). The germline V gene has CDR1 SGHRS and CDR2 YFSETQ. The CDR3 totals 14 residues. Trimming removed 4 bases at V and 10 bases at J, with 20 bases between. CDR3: CASSTGTDGGSQYF. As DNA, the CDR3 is TGCGCCAGCAGCACAGGTACCGACGGTGGTAGCCAGTACTTC.